This TCR beta chain was captured in a study of graft-versus-host responses after intestinal transplantation (dated by TCRdb to the early 2020s). Background for the entire study: Recipients received multivisceral, liver-intestinal, or isolated intestinal transplants. Every recipient was given anti-thymocyte globulin induction, followed by roughly 3 years of maintenance tacrolimus and steroids. Graft-versus-host and host-versus-graft alloreactive T cell clones were tracked in the graft, circulation and bone marrow after intestinal transplantation using bulk TCR-beta CDR3 sequencing. To identify alloreactive clones, pre-transplant mixed lymphocyte reaction products were sequenced and compared with unstimulated pre-transplant donor and recipient T cells. The cohort enrolled about 23 intestinal transplant recipients, one of whom was a retransplant, and a few patients without pretransplant specimens were excluded. Donor T cell macrochimerism was defined as a peak of at least 4% donor T cells among recipient peripheral blood mononuclear cells. Rather than being sequenced by the commercial service, samples from a few later patients were sequenced in-house on an Illumina MiSeq and processed with MiXCR. What the authors observed across the whole study: GvH clones were detected in recipient bone marrow, and some of these GvH clones were observed earlier in ileal mucosa or blood, consistent with an intestinal mucosal origin. The conclusions were limited by the relatively low number and heterogeneity of the intestinal transplant patients. Early after transplant, peak levels of circulating GvH clones were found to be associated with declines in HvG clones. High GvH to HvG T cell clonal ratios were observed in the allografts of patients with donor T cell macrochimerism.

For this clone: The target of this receptor is not known. Base-call qualities are not available, and no considerably larger clone is one nucleotide away.

Blood samples were collected up to 4 times in the first month after transplant and then at least monthly when available. The CDR3, cysteine through phenylalanine, is 14 amino acids long. The entry retains the CDR3 DNA only, 42 bases that are in frame from base 1. From the germline V gene (reference sequence), CDR1 is PRHDT and CDR2 is FYEKMQ. The junction carries 7 bases between V and J, which are trimmed by 0 bases and 4 bases respectively. The library came from the immunoSEQ multiplex PCR assay. High-throughput TCR-beta CDR3 sequencing of genomic DNA from most patients was performed by Adaptive Biotechnologies. The authors' analysis ran thus. Adaptive's ImmunoSEQ software supplied the TCR sequencing data for more than 15 patients, while MiXCR and VDJtools were used to process a few other patients. CDR3 nucleotide sequences shared between donor and recipient were removed because their origin could not be assigned. Alloreactive clones required at least 2-fold expansion over unstimulated cells and minimum CFSE-low frequency of 0.002% (template counts) or 0.001% (read counts). Mappable clones were those detected in sequenced pre-transplant spleen, lymph node, or MLR CFSE-low populations of the donor or recipient. The cumulative frequency of alloreactive clones was calculated as a percentage of all sequences, weighted by copy number. TCRdb mirrors the immuneACCESS table, restricted to in-frame sequences. Some clones are absent from its copies; in checked studies, under half trace to an unresolved V gene, and the reason for the others is unknown. The DNA was the basis for D and trimming; V, J and clone size are from that table. The sample table contains some 41,000 clones; only one count was recorded for 89% of them. The ten largest clones take up around 6.9% of the sample.

The receptor's source is a human patient who received an intestinal transplant, so some T cells may come from the graft donor. Specimen: PBMCs, collected just under 270 days after transplant. The rearrangement combines TRBV13 with TRBJ1-5; the D gene cannot be named for sure. The nucleotides read TGTGCCAGCAGCTTAGGGGCGGTTAATCAGCCCCAGCATTTT. Protein translation: CASSLGAVNQPQHF.